This T cell receptor (beta chain) was captured in a study of blood T cell repertoires in COVID-19. Profiling relied on immunoSEQ multiplex PCR, and the TCRdb table lists in-frame clones only, not all of them. The sample contains some 75,000 clones, approximately 80% of which appear only once. Trimming pared 3 bases from V and 3 bases from J, leaving 6 bases between. There are 13 residues in the CDR3. The germline V gene has CDR1 KGHSH and CDR2 LQKENI. The gene calls are TRBV18 and TRBJ1-5; the D is unclear. This clonotype was obtained from a man aged 45 to 65 with COVID-19, enrolled during active disease. The specimen was peripheral blood. The CDR3 coding sequence is TGTGCCAGCTCACCCCTAGACAATCAGCCCCAGCATTTT. Its translation is CASSPLDNQPQHF.